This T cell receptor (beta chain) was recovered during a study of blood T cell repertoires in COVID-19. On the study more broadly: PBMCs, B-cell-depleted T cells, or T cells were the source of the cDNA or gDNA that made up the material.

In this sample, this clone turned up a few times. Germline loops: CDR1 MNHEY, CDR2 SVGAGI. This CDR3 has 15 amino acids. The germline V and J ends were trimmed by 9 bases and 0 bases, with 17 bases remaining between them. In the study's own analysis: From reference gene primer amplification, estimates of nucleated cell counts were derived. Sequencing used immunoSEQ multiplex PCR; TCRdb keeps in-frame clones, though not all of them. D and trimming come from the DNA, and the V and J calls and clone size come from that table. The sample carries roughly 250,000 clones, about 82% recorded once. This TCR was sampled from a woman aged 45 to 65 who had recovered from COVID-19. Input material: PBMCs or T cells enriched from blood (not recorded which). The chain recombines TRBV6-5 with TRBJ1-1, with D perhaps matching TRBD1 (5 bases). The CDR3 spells CASGGTVDMNTEAFF. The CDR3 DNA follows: TGTGCCAGTGGCGGGACCGTCGATATGAACACTGAAGCTTTCTTT.